The clone carrying this T cell receptor (beta chain) came up many times. The antigen is not known. This record belongs to a study of T-cell reconstitution after alpha-beta-depleted transplantation in children. Findings and caveats of the study: Diversity of TCRbeta at day 60 was high in some patients, arising from surviving recipient T cells and thymic progenitors. As was reported, about two months after transplant, alpha-beta T cells came from several hundred expanded graft clones.

V dropped 1 base and J dropped 7; count of bases not matched to a gene: 8. Germline V gene sequence: CDR1 SGHVS, CDR2 FNYEAQ. The CDR3 consists of 18 residues. TCRbeta library preparation incorporated unique molecular identifiers. TCRdb itself ran the PCR reads through MiXCR, one entry per CDR3 protein. This sample has roughly 32,000 distinct CDR3 sequences, with under 7.5% found just once. The receptor comes from a child less than two years old who had a stem cell transplant for acute myeloid leukemia, so the T cells may come from the graft donor. The chain employs TRBV7-6 and TRBJ2-2; 14 nucleotides match TRBD2. Sequenced material: peripheral blood, taken 60 days after TCRalphabeta/CD19-depleted stem cell transplant. The DNA of the CDR3 is TGTGCCAGCAGCTTAGAGCGACTAGCGGGAGGGCCCGTCGGGGAGCTGTTTTTT. This encodes CASSLERLAGGPVGELFF.